A selection of T cell receptor beta chains follows, all from one sample in a study of identifying expanded T cells in peripheral blood. Data came from immunoSEQ multiplex PCR; TCRdb stores just in-frame clones and leaves some out. The sample contains approximately 110,000 clones, around 88% of which appear only once. The sequenced sample consisted of blood. The receptors were gathered from a person aged 18 to 69 in good health. Each CDR3 is given with its conserved first and last residue. The D gene is left open where the match is weak. Clone size is stated in some rows and not others, as once, few, many or a class when expanded.

TRBV6-5	.	TRBJ1-5	.	TGTGCCAGCAGTGAAGCTTCACATCAGCCCCAGCATTTT	CASSEASHQPQHF
TRBV10-3	TRBD1	TRBJ2-7	once	TGTGCCATCAGATCACAGACAGGGGGCAGCTACGAGCAGTACTTC	CAIRSQTGGSYEQYF
TRBV6-1	TRBD2	TRBJ2-7	.	TGTGCCAGCAGTGAAGTGACTAGCGGGGGATACGAGCAGTACTTC	CASSEVTSGGYEQYF
TRBV10-3	TRBD1	TRBJ1-3	.	TGTGCCATCAGTGAGGGGACAGGGGGCTCTGGAAACACCATATATTTT	CAISEGTGGSGNTIYF
TRBV7-9	TRBD2	TRBJ2-5	.	TGTGCCAGCAGCAGTCTGGGGGGGTTCCAAGAGACCCAGTACTTC	CASSSLGGFQETQYF
TRBV7-9	TRBD1	TRBJ1-3	.	TGTGCCAGCAACCTGGGACAGGGAGATGGCGGAGGAAACACCATATATTTT	CASNLGQGDGGGNTIYF
TRBV19	TRBD2	TRBJ2-1	.	TGTGCCAGTAGTATTTTGGGCGGGGGATACAATGAGCAGTTCTTC	CASSILGGGYNEQFF
TRBV19	.	TRBJ2-2	.	TGTGCCAGTAGTCCACGGGACCGACGAACTGAGTGGCCCGGGGAGCTGTTTTTT	CASSPRDRRTEWPGELFF
TRBV5-6	.	TRBJ2-7	.	TGTGCCAGCAGCCCGACAGGTCGCGACCGGGGCGAGCAGTACTTC	CASSPTGRDRGEQYF
TRBV14	.	TRBJ1-1	.	TGTGCCAGCAGCCAACACGAGGTTGCGTACACTGAAGCTTTCTTT	CASSQHEVAYTEAFF
TRBV5-4	.	TRBJ1-2	.	TGTGCCAGCAGCTGGACAGCCTCCGATGGCTACACCTTC	CASSWTASDGYTF
TRBV28	TRBD1	TRBJ1-5	.	TGTGCCAGCAGCCGACAGGGTAGCAATCAGCCCCAGCATTTT	CASSRQGSNQPQHF
TRBV28	.	TRBJ1-5	.	TGTGCCAGCAGCCCTACAGGGTCCCCCAATCAGCCCCAGCATTTT	CASSPTGSPNQPQHF
TRBV6-5	.	TRBJ1-1	.	TGTGCCAGCAGCCTCACAGGGACCGGAGCCACTGAAGCTTTCTTT	CASSLTGTGATEAFF
TRBV18	TRBD2	TRBJ2-2	once	TGTGCCAGCTCACCAAGCTCGGGGGGAAGGACCGGGGAGCTGTTTTTT	CASSPSSGGRTGELFF
TRBV5-6	.	TRBJ1-1	.	TGTGCCAGCAGCCTAGAGCGGATTTGGAACACTGAAGCTTTCTTT	CASSLERIWNTEAFF
TRBV6-6	.	TRBJ2-3	.	TGTGCCAGCAGTCCAACCCGGGCCCCGGTTCCAGATACGCAGTATTTT	CASSPTRAPVPDTQYF
TRBV6-6	.	TRBJ1-5	.	TGTGCCAGCACCACCAGAGACCAGCCCCAGCATTTT	CASTTRDQPQHF
TRBV19	TRBD1	TRBJ1-2	.	TGTGCCAGTGTTAACCCGGGACAGTCCTATGGCTACACCTTC	CASVNPGQSYGYTF
TRBV5-8	.	TRBJ2-4	.	TGTGCCAGCAGCTTCGCCGGGGGACAGACATCCCTAGCCAAAAACATTCAGTACTTC	CASSFAGGQTSLAKNIQYF
TRBV5-1	.	TRBJ2-7	.	TGCGCCAGCAGCTTGGCTGGGCGCCTCTACGAGCAGTACTTC	CASSLAGRLYEQYF
TRBV7-8	.	TRBJ2-3	.	TGTGCCAGCAGTTTATATCAAGGAGGGGGGCTGTTTGCAGATACGCAGTATTTT	CASSLYQGGGLFADTQYF
TRBV2	.	TRBJ2-5	few	TGTGCCAGCAGTAAGGGACGACTTCTAGAGACCCAGTACTTC	CASSKGRLLETQYF
TRBV7-2	TRBD1	TRBJ1-1	.	TGTGCCAGCAGCCCCCGACAGGGGAGATACACTGAAGCTTTCTTT	CASSPRQGRYTEAFF
TRBV30	TRBD2	TRBJ2-7	once	TGTGCCTGGGGGCTGGGGGGGGACGAGCAGTACTTC	CAWGLGGDEQYF
TRBV7-2	TRBD1	TRBJ1-3	.	TGTGCCAGCAGCTATCGACAGGGTCGCTCTGGAAACACCATATATTTT	CASSYRQGRSGNTIYF
TRBV6-5	.	TRBJ2-5	.	TGTGCCAGCAGCGCTACGGGCGGGACCCAGTACTTC	CASSATGGTQYF
TRBV11-3	.	TRBJ2-1	.	TGTGCCAGCAGCTTAGACCAGAGCGGGTCCCGCTCCTACAATGAGCAGTTCTTC	CASSLDQSGSRSYNEQFF
TRBV7-2	TRBD1	TRBJ1-2	.	TGTGCCAGCAGCCCACAGGGGTGGATGGGGGGCTACACCTTC	CASSPQGWMGGYTF
TRBV7-6	.	TRBJ1-2	.	TGTGCCAGCAGCCCCCAGGAAAACTATGGCTACACCTTC	CASSPQENYGYTF
TRBV15	TRBD1	TRBJ2-3	.	TGTGCCACCAGCAGCGGGGACAGGGGAGGAGATACGCAGTATTTT	CATSSGDRGGDTQYF
TRBV12-5	TRBD2	TRBJ2-1	.	TGTGCTAGTGGTTTCCGACTTTACAAGACTAGCGCCTCCTACAATGAGCAGTTCTTC	CASGFRLYKTSASYNEQFF
TRBV7-9	.	TRBJ1-2	.	TGTGCCAGCAGCTTAGACAGGCGGACATTTCATTCTAACTATGGCTACACCTTC	CASSLDRRTFHSNYGYTF
TRBV7-9	.	TRBJ1-2	.	TGTGCCAGCAGCCCGCACAGGGCTTCCGACTATGGCTACACCTTC	CASSPHRASDYGYTF
TRBV28	.	TRBJ2-7	.	TGTGCTACTGCACTAGCCCCAAACGAGCAGTACTTC	CATALAPNEQYF
TRBV6-1	.	TRBJ1-2	.	TGTGCCAGCAGTGAAGCGTTTCAGAACTATGGCTACACCTTC	CASSEAFQNYGYTF
TRBV4-1	TRBD1	TRBJ1-2	.	TGCGCCAGCAGCCCAGGGGGCCAAGGAGTCAGCTACACCTTC	CASSPGGQGVSYTF
TRBV5-4	.	TRBJ2-5	.	TGTGCCAGCAGCGCAGGGACCTACTCGTTCCAAGAGACCCAGTACTTC	CASSAGTYSFQETQYF
TRBV7-8	.	TRBJ2-4	.	TGTGCCAGCAGCTTAGGTCTCTCCCCCCCGAAAAACATTCAGTACTTC	CASSLGLSPPKNIQYF
TRBV6-1	.	TRBJ2-7	.	TGTGCCAGTTCGGTAGGCGGCGAGCAGTACTTC	CASSVGGEQYF
TRBV18	.	TRBJ2-7	.	TGTGCCAGCTCACCCCGGGACGACGCCTACGAGCAGTACTTC	CASSPRDDAYEQYF
TRBV2	.	TRBJ2-5	.	TGTGCCAGCAGTGTGGTCCCAGGGTCTGGGGAGACCCAGTACTTC	CASSVVPGSGETQYF
TRBV6-5	.	TRBJ2-5	.	TGTGCCAGCAGTCGGGGCCTGGGTAGGGAGACCCAGTACTTC	CASSRGLGRETQYF
TRBV19	TRBD1	TRBJ1-6	.	TGTGCCAGTAGTACATCAGGGGGGGCAAAGAGCTCCTATAATTCACCCCTCCACTTT	CASSTSGGAKSSYNSPLHF
TRBV4-3	.	TRBJ1-1	few	TGCGCCAGCAGCCAAGATTGGACCGGGACTGAAGCTTTCTTT	CASSQDWTGTEAFF
TRBV19	TRBD2	TRBJ2-5	.	TGTGCCAGTACCTTGGGACTAGCGGGGGCGCTTAGACAAGAGACCCAGTACTTC	CASTLGLAGALRQETQYF
TRBV7-9	.	TRBJ1-4	few	TGTGCCAGCAGCCCAAACAGGGTGGAGGAAAAACTGTTTTTT	CASSPNRVEEKLFF
TRBV11-2	.	TRBJ1-2	.	TGTGCCAGCAGCCCCGGACAGCTCTATGGCTACACCTTC	CASSPGQLYGYTF